The rows below give T cell receptor beta chains drawn from one sample of a study of blood T cell repertoires in COVID-19. The data were produced by immunoSEQ multiplex PCR, yet TCRdb's version contains in-frame clones alone and is incomplete. Seen here are under 200,000 clones, about 86% observed once, and the top ten hold about 7%. Sample: peripheral blood. Every receptor here comes from a man aged 45 to 65 with active or convalescent COVID-19. CDR3s include the opening cysteine and the closing phenylalanine or tryptophan. D genes are given only for firm matches. For some rows the clone size is stated as once, few or many, or as a class when expanded; others skip it.

d_gene	v_gene	abundance	j_gene	CDR3nt	CDR3aa
.	TRBV5-1	.	TRBJ2-2	TGCGCCAGCAGCTTGGCCTGGGTAGGATCAGGTACCGGGGAGCTGTTTTTT	CASSLAWVGSGTGELFF
.	TRBV6-6	.	TRBJ2-7	TGTGCCATCTCGAGGACTGTCACCTACGAGCAGTACTTC	CAISRTVTYEQYF
.	TRBV6-2/TRBV6-3	.	TRBJ2-3	TGTGCCAGCAGTTACCAGTGGGATACGCAGTATTTT	CASSYQWDTQYF
TRBD1	TRBV30	.	TRBJ1-4	TGTGCCTGGGGAGCCGGGACAGGCAAATTGAATGAAAAACTGTTTTTT	CAWGAGTGKLNEKLFF
.	TRBV9	.	TRBJ2-2	TGTGCCAGCAGCGTAGTGGGGGGCGGGGAGCTGTTTTTT	CASSVVGGGELFF
TRBD1	TRBV5-1	few	TRBJ1-1	TGCGCCAGCAGCATGGGACAGGCTATGAACACTGAAGCTTTCTTT	CASSMGQAMNTEAFF
TRBD1	TRBV6-1	few	TRBJ1-4	TGTGCCAGCAGTGAACAGGGGGCGATGCGAAAACTGTTTTTT	CASSEQGAMRKLFF
.	TRBV25-1	.	TRBJ2-7	TGTGCCAGCTCAGGGGGGCCCTACGAGCAGTACTTC	CASSGGPYEQYF
.	TRBV11-2	.	TRBJ2-2	TGTGCCAGCAGCTTAGATCCTGTCACCGGGGAGCTGTTTTTT	CASSLDPVTGELFF
TRBD1	TRBV5-1	once	TRBJ2-7	TGCGCCAGCAGCTTAGGCGGGGGACAGGGCTTCAACGAGCAGTACTTC	CASSLGGGQGFNEQYF
TRBD1	TRBV6-5	.	TRBJ1-1	TGTGCCAGCAGACGGACAGGGTTGAACACTGAAGCTTTCTTT	CASRRTGLNTEAFF
TRBD1	TRBV9	.	TRBJ1-1	TGTGCCAGCAGCGAACTAACAGGGGTTAGGGGCACTGAAGCTTTCTTT	CASSELTGVRGTEAFF
TRBD2	TRBV4-2	.	TRBJ2-1	TGTGCCAGCAGCCAAGTAACCGCCTCTGCGGGAGGGCAAAATGAGCAGTTCTTC	CASSQVTASAGGQNEQFF
TRBD2	TRBV5-5	.	TRBJ2-1	TGTGCCAGCAGCTTGGGTGCGGGAGGGGGCTACAATGAGCAGTTCTTC	CASSLGAGGGYNEQFF
TRBD1	TRBV7-7	.	TRBJ2-3	TGTGCTAGCAGCTTACGACAGGGCGGCACAGATACGCAGTATTTT	CASSLRQGGTDTQYF
.	TRBV27	once	TRBJ1-1	TGTGCCAGCAGTCTACAAAGTCAGGGGACACCCAGGTCACGAGCTTTCTTT	CASSLQSQGTPRSRAFF
.	TRBV6-5	.	TRBJ1-2	TGTGCCAGCAGTTACAGAGGGAGAATTAACTATGGCTACACCTTC	CASSYRGRINYGYTF
.	TRBV11-2	few	TRBJ1-6	TGTGCCAGCAGCTCCCAGTTGGGGGCGGATTCACCCCTCCACTTT	CASSSQLGADSPLHF
TRBD2	TRBV3-1/TRBV3-2	.	TRBJ2-1	TGTGCCAGCAGCCAAGGACGGGGGGGCTACAATGAGCAGTTCTTC	CASSQGRGGYNEQFF